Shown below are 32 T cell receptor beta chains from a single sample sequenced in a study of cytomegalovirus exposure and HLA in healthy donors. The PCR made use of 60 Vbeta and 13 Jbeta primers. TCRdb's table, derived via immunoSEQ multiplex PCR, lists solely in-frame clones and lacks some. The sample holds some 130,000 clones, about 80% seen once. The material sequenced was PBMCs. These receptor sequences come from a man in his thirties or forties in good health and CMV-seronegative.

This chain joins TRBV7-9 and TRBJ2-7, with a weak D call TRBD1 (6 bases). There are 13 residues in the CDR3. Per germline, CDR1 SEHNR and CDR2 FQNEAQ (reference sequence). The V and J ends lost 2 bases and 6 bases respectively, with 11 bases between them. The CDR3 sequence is CASSLSGVREQYF. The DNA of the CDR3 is TGTGCCAGCAGCTTATCAGGGGTTCGCGAGCAGTACTTC.

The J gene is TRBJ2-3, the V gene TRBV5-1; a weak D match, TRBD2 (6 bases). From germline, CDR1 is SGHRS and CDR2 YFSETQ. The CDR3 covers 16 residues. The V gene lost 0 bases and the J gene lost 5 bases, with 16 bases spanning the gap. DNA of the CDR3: TGCGCCAGCAGCTTGGCCACGGGAGAGAGTGGAGATACGCAGTATTTT. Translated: CASSLATGESGDTQYF.

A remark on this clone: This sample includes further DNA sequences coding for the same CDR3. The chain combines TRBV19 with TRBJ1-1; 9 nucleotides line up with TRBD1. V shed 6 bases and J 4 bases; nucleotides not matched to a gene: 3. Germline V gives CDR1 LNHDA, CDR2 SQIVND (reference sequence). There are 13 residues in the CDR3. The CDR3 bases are TGTGCCAGTAGACAGGGGGCGGTCACTGAAGCTTTCTTT. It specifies CASRQGAVTEAFF.

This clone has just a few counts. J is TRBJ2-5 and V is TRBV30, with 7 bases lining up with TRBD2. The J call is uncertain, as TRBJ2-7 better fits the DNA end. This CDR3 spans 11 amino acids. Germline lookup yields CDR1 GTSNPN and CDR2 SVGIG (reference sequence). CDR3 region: CAWSRGDEQYF. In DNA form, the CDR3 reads TGTGCCTGGAGTCGGGGGGACGAGCAGTACTTC.

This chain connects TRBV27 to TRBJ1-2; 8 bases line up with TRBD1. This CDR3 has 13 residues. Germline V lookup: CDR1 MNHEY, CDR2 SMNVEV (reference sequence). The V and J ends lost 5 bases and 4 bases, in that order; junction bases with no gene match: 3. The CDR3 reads CASSEQGAYGYTF. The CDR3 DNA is TGTGCCAGCAGTGAGCAGGGGGCCTATGGCTACACCTTC.

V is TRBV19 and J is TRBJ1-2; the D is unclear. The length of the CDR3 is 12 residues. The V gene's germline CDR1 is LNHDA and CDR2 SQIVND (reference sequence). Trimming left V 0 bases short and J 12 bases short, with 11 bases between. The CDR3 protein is CASSIEGRNHTF. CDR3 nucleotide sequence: TGTGCCAGTAGTATAGAGGGGAGGAACCACACCTTC.

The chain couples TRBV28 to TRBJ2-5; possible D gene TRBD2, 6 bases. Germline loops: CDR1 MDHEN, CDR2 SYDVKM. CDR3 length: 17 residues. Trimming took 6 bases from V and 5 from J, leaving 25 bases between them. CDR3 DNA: TGTGCCAGCAGCTTTGGGGGACTCCGACACAGCCAGGAGACCCAGTACTTC. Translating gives CASSFGGLRHSQETQYF.

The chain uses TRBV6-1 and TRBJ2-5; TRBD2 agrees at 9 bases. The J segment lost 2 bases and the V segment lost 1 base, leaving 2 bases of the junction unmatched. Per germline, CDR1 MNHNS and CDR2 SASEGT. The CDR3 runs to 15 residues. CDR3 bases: TGTGCCAGCAGTGAAGTGGCGGGAGGGCAAGAGACCCAGTACTTC. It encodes CASSEVAGGQETQYF.

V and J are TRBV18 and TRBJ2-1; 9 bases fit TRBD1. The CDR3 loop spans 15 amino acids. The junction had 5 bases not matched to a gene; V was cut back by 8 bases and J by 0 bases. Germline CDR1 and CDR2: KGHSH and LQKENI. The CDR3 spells CASRTGQGSYNEQFF. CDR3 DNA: TGTGCCAGCCGCACGGGACAGGGCTCCTACAATGAGCAGTTCTTC.

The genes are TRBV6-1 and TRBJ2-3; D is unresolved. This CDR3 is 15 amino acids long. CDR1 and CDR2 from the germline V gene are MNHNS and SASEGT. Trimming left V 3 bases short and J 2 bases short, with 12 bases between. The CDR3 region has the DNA TGTGCCAGCAGTGATTTTGGGCAGATCACAGATACGCAGTATTTT. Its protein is CASSDFGQITDTQYF.

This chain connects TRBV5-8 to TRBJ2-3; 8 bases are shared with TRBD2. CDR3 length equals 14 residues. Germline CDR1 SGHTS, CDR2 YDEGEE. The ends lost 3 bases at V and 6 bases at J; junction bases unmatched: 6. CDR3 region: CASSSGLVSDTQYF. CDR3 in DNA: TGTGCCAGCAGCTCGGGACTAGTTTCGGATACGCAGTATTTT.

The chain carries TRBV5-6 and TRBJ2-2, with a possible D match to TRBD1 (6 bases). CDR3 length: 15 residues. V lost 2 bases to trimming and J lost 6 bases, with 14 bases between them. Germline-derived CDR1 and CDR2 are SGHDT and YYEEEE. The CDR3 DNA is TGTGCCAGCAGCTTTGGGCCAAAGGGGGCCGGGGAGCTGTTTTTT. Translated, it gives CASSFGPKGAGELFF.

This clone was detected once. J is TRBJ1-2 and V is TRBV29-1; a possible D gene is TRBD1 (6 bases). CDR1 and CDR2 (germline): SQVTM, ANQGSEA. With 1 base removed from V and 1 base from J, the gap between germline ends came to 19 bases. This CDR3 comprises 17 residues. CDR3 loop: CSVEGYRGQGINYGYTF. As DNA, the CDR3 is TGCAGCGTTGAAGGCTACCGCGGGCAGGGGATTAACTATGGCTACACCTTC.

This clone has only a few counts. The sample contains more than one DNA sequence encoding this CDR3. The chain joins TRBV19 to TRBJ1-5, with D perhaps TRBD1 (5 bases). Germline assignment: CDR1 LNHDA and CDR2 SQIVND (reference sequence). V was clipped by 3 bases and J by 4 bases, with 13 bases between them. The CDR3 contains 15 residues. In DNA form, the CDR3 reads TGTGCCAGTAGTATTTGGGGCACTTCTAATCAGCCCCAGCATTTT. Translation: CASSIWGTSNQPQHF.

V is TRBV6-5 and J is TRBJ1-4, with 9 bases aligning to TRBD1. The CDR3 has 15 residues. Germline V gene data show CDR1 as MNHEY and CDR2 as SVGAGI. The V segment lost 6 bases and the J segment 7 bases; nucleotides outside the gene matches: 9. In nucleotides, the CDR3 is TGTGCCAGCAGCCAGACAGGGGGAGGCTTTGAAAAACTGTTTTTT. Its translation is CASSQTGGGFEKLFF.

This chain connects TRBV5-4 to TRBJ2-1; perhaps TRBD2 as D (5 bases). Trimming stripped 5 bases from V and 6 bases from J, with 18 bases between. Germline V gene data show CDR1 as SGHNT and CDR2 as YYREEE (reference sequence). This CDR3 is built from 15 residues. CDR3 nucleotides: TGTGCCAGCAGATTGAGCGGTGCTGCCCCCAATGAGCAGTTCTTC. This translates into CASRLSGAAPNEQFF.

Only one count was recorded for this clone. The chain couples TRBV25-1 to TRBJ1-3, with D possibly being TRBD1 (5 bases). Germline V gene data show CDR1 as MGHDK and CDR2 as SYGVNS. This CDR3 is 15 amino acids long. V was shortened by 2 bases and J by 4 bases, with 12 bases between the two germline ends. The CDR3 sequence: CASSEGGVRGNTIYF. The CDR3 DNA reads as TGTGCCAGCAGTGAAGGGGGGGTGAGAGGAAACACCATATATTTT. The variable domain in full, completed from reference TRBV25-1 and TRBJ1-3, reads EADIYQTPRYLVIGTGKKITLECSQTMGHDKMYWYQQDPGMELHLIHYSYGVNSTEKGDLSSESTVSRIRTEHFPLTLESARPSHTSQYLCASSEGGVRGNTIYFGEGSWLTVV.

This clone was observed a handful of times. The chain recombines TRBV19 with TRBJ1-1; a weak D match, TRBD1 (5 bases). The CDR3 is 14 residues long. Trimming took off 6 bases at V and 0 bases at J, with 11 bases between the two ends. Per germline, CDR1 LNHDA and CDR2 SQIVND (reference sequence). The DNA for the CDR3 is TGTGCCAGTAGGATGGGGGGGATGAACACTGAAGCTTTCTTT. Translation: CASRMGGMNTEAFF. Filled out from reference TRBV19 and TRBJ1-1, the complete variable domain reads DGGITQSPKYLFRKEGQNVTLSCEQNLNHDAMYWYRQDPGQGLRLIYYSQIVNDFQKGDIAEGYSVSREKKESFPLTVTSAQKNPTAFYLCASRMGGMNTEAFFGQGTRLTVV.

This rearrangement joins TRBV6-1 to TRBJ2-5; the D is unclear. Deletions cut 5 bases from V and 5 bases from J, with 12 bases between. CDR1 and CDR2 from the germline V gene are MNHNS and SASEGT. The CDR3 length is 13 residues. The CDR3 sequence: CASSFEWLETQYF. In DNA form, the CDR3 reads TGTGCCAGCAGTTTCGAGTGGTTGGAGACCCAGTACTTC.

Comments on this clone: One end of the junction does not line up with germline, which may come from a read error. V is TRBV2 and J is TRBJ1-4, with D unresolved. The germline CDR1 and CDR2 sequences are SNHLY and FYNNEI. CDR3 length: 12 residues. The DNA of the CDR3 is TGTTCCAGCAGTGAATTTAGTGAAAAACTGTTTTTT. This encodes CSSSEFSEKLFF.

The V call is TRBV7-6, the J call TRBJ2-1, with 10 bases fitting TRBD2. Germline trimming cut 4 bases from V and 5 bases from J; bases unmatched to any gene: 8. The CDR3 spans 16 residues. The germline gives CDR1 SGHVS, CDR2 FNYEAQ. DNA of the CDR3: TGTGCCAGCAGCTCCGTAGCGGGAGGCCTCGACAATGAGCAGTTCTTC. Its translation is CASSSVAGGLDNEQFF.

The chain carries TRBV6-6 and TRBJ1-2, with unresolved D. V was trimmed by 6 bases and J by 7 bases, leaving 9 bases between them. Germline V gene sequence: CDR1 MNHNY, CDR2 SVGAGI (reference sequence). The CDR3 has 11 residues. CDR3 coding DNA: TGTGCCAGCAGCCCCGGGGTTGGCTACACCTTC. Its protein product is CASSPGVGYTF.

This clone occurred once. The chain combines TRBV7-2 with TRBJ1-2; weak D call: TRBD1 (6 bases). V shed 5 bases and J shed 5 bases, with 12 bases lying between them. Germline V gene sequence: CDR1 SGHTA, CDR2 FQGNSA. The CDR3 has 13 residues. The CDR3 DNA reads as TGTGCCAGCAGCATCGGGACACTGTATGGCTACACCTTC. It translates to CASSIGTLYGYTF.

CDR3 sequence: CASRDRGTSGTDTQYF. The DNA of the CDR3 is TGTGCCAGCAGGGACCGAGGGACTAGCGGGACAGATACGCAGTATTTT. This chain joins TRBV27 and TRBJ2-3; 12 nucleotides agree with TRBD2. This CDR3 is 16 amino acids long. Germline-derived CDR1 and CDR2 are MNHEY and SMNVEV (reference sequence). V was clipped by 6 bases and J by 3 bases; unmatched bases: 7.

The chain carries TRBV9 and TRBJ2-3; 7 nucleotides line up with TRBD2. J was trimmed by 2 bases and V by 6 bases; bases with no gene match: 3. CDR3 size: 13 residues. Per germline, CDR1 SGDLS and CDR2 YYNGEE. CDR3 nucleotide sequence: TGTGCCAGCACTAGCGGCCTCACAGATACGCAGTATTTT. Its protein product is CASTSGLTDTQYF. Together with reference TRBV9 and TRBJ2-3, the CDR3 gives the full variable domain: DSGVTQTPKHLITATGQRVTLRCSPRSGDLSVYWYQQSLDQGLQFLIQYYNGEERAKGNILERFSAQQFPDLHSELNLSSLELGDSALYFCASTSGLTDTQYFGPGTRLTVL.

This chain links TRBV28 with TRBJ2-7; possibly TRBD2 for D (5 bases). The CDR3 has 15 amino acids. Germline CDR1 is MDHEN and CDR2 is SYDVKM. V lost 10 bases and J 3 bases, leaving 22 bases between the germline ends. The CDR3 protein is CATQPYFQRNYEQYF. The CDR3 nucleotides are TGTGCCACCCAGCCTTACTTTCAGCGGAACTACGAGCAGTACTTC.

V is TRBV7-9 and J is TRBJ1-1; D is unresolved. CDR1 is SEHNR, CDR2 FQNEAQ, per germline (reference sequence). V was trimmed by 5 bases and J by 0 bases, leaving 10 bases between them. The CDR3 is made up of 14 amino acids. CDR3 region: CASSEEVLNTEAFF. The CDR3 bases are TGTGCCAGCAGCGAAGAGGTTTTGAACACTGAAGCTTTCTTT. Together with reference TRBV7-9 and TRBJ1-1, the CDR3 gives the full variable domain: DTGVSQNPRHKITKRGQNVTFRCDPISEHNRLYWYRQTLGQGPEFLTYFQNEAQLEKSRLLSDRFSAERPKGSFSTLEIQRTEQGDSAMYLCASSEEVLNTEAFFGQGTRLTVV.

For the CDR3, the DNA is TGCGCCACCGGATTAAGCTTGGACAAGAGCAATCAGCCCCAGCATTTT. This sequence encodes CATGLSLDKSNQPQHF. The chain employs TRBV5-1 and TRBJ1-5, with D perhaps matching TRBD1 (5 bases). Per the germline V gene, CDR1 is SGHRS and CDR2 is YFSETQ. The CDR3 runs 16 residues. Trimming stripped 9 bases from V and 1 base from J, with 20 bases between.

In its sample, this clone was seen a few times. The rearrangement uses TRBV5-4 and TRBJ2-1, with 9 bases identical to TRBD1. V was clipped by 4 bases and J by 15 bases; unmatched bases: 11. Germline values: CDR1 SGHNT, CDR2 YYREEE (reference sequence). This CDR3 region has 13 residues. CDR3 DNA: TGTGCCAGCAGCCAATCTGACAGGGGGGCTGGGTTCTTC. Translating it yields CASSQSDRGAGFF. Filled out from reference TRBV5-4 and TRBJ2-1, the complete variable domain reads ETGVTQSPTHLIKTRGQQVTLRCSSQSGHNTVSWYQQALGQGPQFIFQYYREEENGRGNFPPRFSGLQFPNYSSELNVNALELDDSALYLCASSQSDRGAGFFGPGTRLTVL.

The CDR3 nucleotides read TGTGCCACCAGCAGGAAGGGACAGATACAAGAGACCCAGTACTTC. It specifies CATSRKGQIQETQYF. The chain is built from TRBV15 and TRBJ2-5, with 7 bases aligning to TRBD1. There are 15 residues in the CDR3. J gave up 2 bases and V 3 bases, and 6 bases lay outside the gene matches. Germline V CDR1 and CDR2: LNHNV, YYDKDF (reference sequence).

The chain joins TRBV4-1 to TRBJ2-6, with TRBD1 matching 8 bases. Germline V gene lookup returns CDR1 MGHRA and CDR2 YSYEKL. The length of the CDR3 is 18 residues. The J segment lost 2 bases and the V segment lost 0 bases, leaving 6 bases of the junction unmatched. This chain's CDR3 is CASSQEWTGLTGANVLTF. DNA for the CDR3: TGCGCCAGCAGCCAAGAGTGGACAGGGCTTACTGGGGCCAACGTCCTGACTTTC.

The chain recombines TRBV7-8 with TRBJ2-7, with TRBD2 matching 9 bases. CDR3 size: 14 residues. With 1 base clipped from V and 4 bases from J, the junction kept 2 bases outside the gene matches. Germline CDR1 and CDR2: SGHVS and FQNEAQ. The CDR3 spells CASSLGSGSYEQYF. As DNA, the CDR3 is TGTGCCAGCAGCTTAGGTAGCGGGAGTTACGAGCAGTACTTC. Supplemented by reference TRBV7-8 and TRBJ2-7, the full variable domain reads GAGVSQSPRYKVAKRGQDVALRCDPISGHVSLFWYQQALGQGPEFLTYFQNEAQLDKSGLPSDRFFAERPEGSVSTLKIQRTQQEDSAVYLCASSLGSGSYEQYFGPGTRLTVT.